This TCR beta chain derives from a study of blood T cells in healthy people across ages. Germline CDR1 and CDR2: SGHTA and FQGNSA. CDR3 length: 15 amino acids. This clonotype was seen once. PBMCs were isolated at a quantity of at least 6 million per sample. Through a sample-barcoded 5' primer and a J-beta primer mix, a second PCR was run for roughly 6 to 11 cycles. Tags on each cDNA molecule came from a template-switch adaptor with 12 random nucleotides. TCRdb passed the 5' RACE reads through MiXCR, listing each CDR3 protein once. The sample lists roughly 1,300,000 distinct CDR3 sequences, 45% to 70% occurring once.

Specimen: blood. V gene TRBV7-2 combines with J gene TRBJ2-1; a weak D match, TRBD2 (7 bases). The J call is doubtful: the DNA matches TRBJ2-7 better. This clonotype was obtained from a man aged 18 to 29 in good health. CDR3 DNA: TGTGCCAGCAGCTTAGGGTGGGGGGGCGAGGACGAGCAGTACTTC. It codes for CASSLGWGGEDEQYF.